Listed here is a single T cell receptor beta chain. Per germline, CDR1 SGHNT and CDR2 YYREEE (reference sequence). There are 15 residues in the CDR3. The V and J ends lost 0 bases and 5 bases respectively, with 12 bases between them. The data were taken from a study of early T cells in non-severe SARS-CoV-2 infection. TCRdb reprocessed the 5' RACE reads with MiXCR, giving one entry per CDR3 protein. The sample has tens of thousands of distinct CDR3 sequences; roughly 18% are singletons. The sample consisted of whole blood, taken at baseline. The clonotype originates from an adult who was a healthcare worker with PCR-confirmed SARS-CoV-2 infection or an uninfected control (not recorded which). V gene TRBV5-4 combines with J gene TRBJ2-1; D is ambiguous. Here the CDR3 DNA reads TGTGCCAGCAGCTTGGGGAGAAACGGAAACAATGAGCAGTTCTTC. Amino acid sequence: CASSLGRNGNNEQFF.